The present entry profiles one T cell receptor (beta chain) with its context. This sample is drawn from a study of identical twins. The V gene's germline CDR1 is SQVTM and CDR2 ANQGSEA. V lost 5 bases and J 7 bases, leaving 12 bases between the germline ends. The CDR3 extends over 11 amino acids. MiXCR, run by TCRdb on the 5' RACE reads, gives a single entry per CDR3 protein. The sample has 400,000 to 550,000 distinct CDR3 sequences, 14% seen once; the top ten hold 0.8% to 1%. The same sample was also used in a study of yellow fever vaccine responses in identical twins.

The rearrangement links TRBV29-1 to TRBJ2-7; maybe TRBD2 (6 bases). This clonotype was sampled from a woman between 18 and 30 years old in good health. The sequencing input was CD4+ T cells sorted from blood. The CDR3 nucleotides read TGCAGCGTTCGGCTCGGAGGGGAGCAGTACTTC. Translation: CSVRLGGEQYF.